The 8 T cell receptor beta chains reported below all come from one sample, sequenced in a study of long-term antiretroviral therapy in people with HIV (dated by TCRdb to between 2020 and 2023). Sequencing of the TRB variable region was done with the immunoSEQ hsTCRB v3.0 assay at survey level resolution. The immuneACCESS repertoire file appears here via TCRdb, limited to in-frame rearrangements. These files lack a portion of the clones; in checked studies, under half of the deficit traces to unresolved V genes, and the cause of the others is not known. The sample table shows 40,000 to 50,000 clones, and about 95% are seen once. Of the sample, 2% to 2.5% falls within the top ten clones. The sample was unsorted PBMCs, taken roughly 9.5 years after starting antiretroviral therapy. These receptors were taken from a man younger than 40 with HIV.

V gene TRBV15 combines with J gene TRBJ2-7; 10 nucleotides agree with TRBD1. The CDR3 sequence is 16 residues long. Trimming at V came to 1 base and at J to 2 bases, leaving 5 bases not matched to a gene. Germline CDR1 reads LNHNV; CDR2 reads YYDKDF (reference sequence). The CDR3 reads CATSRGGGTGAYEQYF. The CDR3 bases are TGTGCCACCAGCAGAGGGGGGGGGACAGGGGCCTACGAGCAGTACTTC.

This chain connects TRBV28 to TRBJ1-5; 9 bases match TRBD1. Germline values: CDR1 MDHEN, CDR2 SYDVKM. This CDR3 contains 17 residues. V shed 5 bases, J shed 4 bases, and the junction held 12 bases outside the gene matches. CDR3 nucleotides: TGTGCCAGCAGTCCAATTTTGATCGACAGGGGGAATCAGCCCCAGCATTTT. Translation gives CASSPILIDRGNQPQHF.

The chain recombines TRBV6-1 with TRBJ1-4; D may be TRBD1 (5 bases). The germline V gene encodes CDR1 MNHNS and CDR2 SASEGT. Trimming took off 6 bases at V and 5 bases at J, with 10 bases between the two ends. The CDR3 has 13 amino acids. The CDR3, as DNA: TGTGCCAGCAGCCGACAGAAGAATGAAAAACTGTTTTTT. It specifies CASSRQKNEKLFF.

The chain joins TRBV15 to TRBJ2-2; 10 bases line up with TRBD2. The V and J ends lost 0 bases and 5 bases, in that order; junction bases with no gene match: 6. The germline V gene has CDR1 LNHNV and CDR2 YYDKDF (reference sequence). CDR3 length: 17 amino acids. DNA for the CDR3: TGTGCCACCAGCAGAGATTTAGCGGGGGGTCGGACCGGGGAGCTGTTTTTT. Translated: CATSRDLAGGRTGELFF.

The rearrangement uses TRBV7-6 and TRBJ2-7; the match to TRBD1 covers 7 bases. J gave up 2 bases and V 1 base, and 5 bases lay outside the gene matches. The CDR3 is made up of 15 amino acids. The germline gives CDR1 SGHVS, CDR2 FNYEAQ. CDR3 nucleotides: TGTGCCAGCAGCTTAGTTCGGGACAGTACCTACGAGCAGTACTTC. Translating it yields CASSLVRDSTYEQYF. The entire variable domain, with the rest obtained from reference TRBV7-6 and TRBJ2-7, is as follows: GAGVSQSPRYKVTKRGQDVALRCDPISGHVSLYWYRQALGQGPEFLTYFNYEAQQDKSGLPNDRFSAERPEGSISTLTIQRTEQRDSAMYRCASSLVRDSTYEQYFGPGTRLTVT.

The rearrangement joins TRBV19 to TRBJ1-5, with unresolved D. The CDR3 spans 14 residues. V lost 9 bases and J 1 base, leaving 13 bases between the germline ends. CDR1 and CDR2 from the germline V gene are LNHDA and SQIVND (reference sequence). CDR3 bases: TGTGCCAGCAGTGGGCTGGGGAGCAATCAGCCCCAGCATTTT. It specifies CASSGLGSNQPQHF.

CDR3 in amino acids: CASSLDGGALTGELFF. The CDR3 nucleotides are TGTGCCAGCAGCTTGGACGGGGGGGCTCTCACCGGGGAGCTGTTTTTT. This chain joins TRBV7-3 and TRBJ2-2; 8 bases are a match to TRBD2. The CDR3 is 16 residues long. V was clipped by 3 bases and J by 4 bases; unmatched bases: 7. The germline gives CDR1 SGHTA, CDR2 FQGTGA.

This chain connects TRBV7-9 to TRBJ2-3, with D possibly TRBD1 on 5 matching bases. The length of the CDR3 is 12 residues. Germline loops: CDR1 SEHNR, CDR2 FQNEAQ (reference sequence). The V end was cut by 5 bases, the J end by 6 bases, with 9 bases between. CDR3 region: CASSQPGDTQYF. The CDR3 nucleotides read TGTGCCAGCAGCCAGCCAGGGGATACGCAGTATTTT. Full variable domain (remainder filled in from reference TRBV7-9 and TRBJ2-3): DTGVSQNPRHKITKRGQNVTFRCDPISEHNRLYWYRQTLGQGPEFLTYFQNEAQLEKSRLLSDRFSAERPKGSFSTLEIQRTEQGDSAMYLCASSQPGDTQYFGPGTRLTVL.